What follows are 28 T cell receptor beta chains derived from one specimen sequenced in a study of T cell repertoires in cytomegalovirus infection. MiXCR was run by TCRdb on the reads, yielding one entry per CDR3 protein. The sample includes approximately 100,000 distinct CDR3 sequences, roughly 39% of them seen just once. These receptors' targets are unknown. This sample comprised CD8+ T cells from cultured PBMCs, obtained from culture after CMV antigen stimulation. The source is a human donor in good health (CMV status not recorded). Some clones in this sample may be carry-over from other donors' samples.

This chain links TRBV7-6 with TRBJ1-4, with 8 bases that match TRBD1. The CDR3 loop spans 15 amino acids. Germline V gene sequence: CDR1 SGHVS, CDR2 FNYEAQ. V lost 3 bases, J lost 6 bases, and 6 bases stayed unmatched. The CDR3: CASSFSGTGDEKLFF. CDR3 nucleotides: TGTGCCAGCAGCTTCTCCGGGACAGGTGATGAAAAACTGTTTTTT.

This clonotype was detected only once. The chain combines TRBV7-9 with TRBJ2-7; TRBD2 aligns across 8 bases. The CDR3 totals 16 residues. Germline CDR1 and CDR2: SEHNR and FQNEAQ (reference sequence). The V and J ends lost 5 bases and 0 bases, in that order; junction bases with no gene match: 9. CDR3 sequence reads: CASSPETSGVSYEQYF. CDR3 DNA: TGTGCCAGCAGCCCCGAAACTAGCGGAGTCTCCTACGAGCAGTACTTC.

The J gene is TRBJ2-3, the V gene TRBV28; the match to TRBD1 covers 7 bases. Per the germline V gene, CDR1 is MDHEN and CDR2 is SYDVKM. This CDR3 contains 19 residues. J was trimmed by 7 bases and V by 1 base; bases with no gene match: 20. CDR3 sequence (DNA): TGTGCCAGCAGTTTATATCCCGGCAACTTGGACAGGCGAGGGCATACGCAGTATTTT. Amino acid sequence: CASSLYPGNLDRRGHTQYF.

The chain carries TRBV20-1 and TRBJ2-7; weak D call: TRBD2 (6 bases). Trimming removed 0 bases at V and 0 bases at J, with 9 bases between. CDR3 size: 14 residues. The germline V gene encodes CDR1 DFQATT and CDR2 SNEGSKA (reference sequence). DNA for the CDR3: TGCAGTGCTAGAGATAGCGGACGCTCCTACGAGCAGTACTTC. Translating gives CSARDSGRSYEQYF.

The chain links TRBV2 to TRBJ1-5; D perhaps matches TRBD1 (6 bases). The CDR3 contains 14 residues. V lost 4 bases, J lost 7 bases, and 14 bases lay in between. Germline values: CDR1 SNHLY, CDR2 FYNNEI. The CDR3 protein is CASSVGQTRQPQHF. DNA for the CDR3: TGTGCCAGCAGTGTTGGACAGACTCGGCAGCCCCAGCATTTT.

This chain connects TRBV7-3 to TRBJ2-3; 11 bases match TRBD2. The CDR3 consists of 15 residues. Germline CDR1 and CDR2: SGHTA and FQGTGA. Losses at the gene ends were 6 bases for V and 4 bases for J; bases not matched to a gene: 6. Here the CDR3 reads CASSTIAGGSDTQYF. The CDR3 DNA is TGTGCCAGCAGTACAATAGCGGGGGGGTCAGATACGCAGTATTTT. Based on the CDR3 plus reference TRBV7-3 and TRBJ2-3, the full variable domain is GAGVSQTPSNKVTEKGKYVELRCDPISGHTALYWYRQSLGQGPEFLIYFQGTGAADDSGLPNDRFFAVRPEGSVSTLKIQRTERGDSAVYLCASSTIAGGSDTQYFGPGTRLTVL.

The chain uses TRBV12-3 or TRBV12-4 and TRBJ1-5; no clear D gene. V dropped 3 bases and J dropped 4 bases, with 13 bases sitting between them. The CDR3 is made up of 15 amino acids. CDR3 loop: CASSFSGSQNQPQHF. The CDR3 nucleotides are TGTGCCAGCAGTTTTAGCGGCAGCCAGAATCAGCCCCAGCATTTT.

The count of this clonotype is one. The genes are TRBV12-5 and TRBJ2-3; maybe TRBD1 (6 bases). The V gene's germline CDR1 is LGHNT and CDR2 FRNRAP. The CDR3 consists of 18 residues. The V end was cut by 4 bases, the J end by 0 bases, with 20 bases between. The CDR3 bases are TGTGCTAGTGGTTCAGATATCCCGGGACAACCTAGCACAGATACGCAGTATTTT. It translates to CASGSDIPGQPSTDTQYF.

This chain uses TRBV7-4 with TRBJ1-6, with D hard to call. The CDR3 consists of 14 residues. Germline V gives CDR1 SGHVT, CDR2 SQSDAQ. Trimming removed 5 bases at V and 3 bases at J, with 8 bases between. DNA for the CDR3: TGTGCCAGCAGCCAAGACATCTATAATTCACCCCTCCACTTT. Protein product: CASSQDIYNSPLHF.

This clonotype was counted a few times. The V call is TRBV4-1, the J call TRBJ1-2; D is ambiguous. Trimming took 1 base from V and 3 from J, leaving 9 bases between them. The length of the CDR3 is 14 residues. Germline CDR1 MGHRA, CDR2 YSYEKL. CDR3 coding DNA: TGCGCCAGCAGCCAAGTTACGGCGGACTATGGCTACACCTTC. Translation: CASSQVTADYGYTF.

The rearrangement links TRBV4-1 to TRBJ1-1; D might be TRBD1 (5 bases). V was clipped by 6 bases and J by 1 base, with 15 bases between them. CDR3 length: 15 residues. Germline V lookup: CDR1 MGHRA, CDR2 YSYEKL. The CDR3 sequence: CASRAGGTSNTEAFF. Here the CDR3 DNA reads TGCGCCAGCAGGGCGGGCGGGACCTCGAACACTGAAGCTTTCTTT.

This chain's CDR3 is CASSLGGGRYNEQFF. The CDR3 DNA follows: TGTGCCAGCAGTTTAGGGGGGGGCAGGTACAATGAGCAGTTCTTC. The rearrangement links TRBV12-3 or TRBV12-4 to TRBJ2-1; a weak D match, TRBD2 (7 bases). The CDR3 spans 15 residues. V was pared by 1 base and J by 4 bases, with 11 bases between.

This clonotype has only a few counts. CDR3 sequence: CASSGTGEGHEQYF. The CDR3 DNA is TGTGCCAGCAGTGGGACAGGGGAGGGTCACGAGCAGTACTTC. V gene TRBV6-1 combines with J gene TRBJ2-7, with 9 bases identical to TRBD1. Unmatched junction bases numbered 6, after V lost 4 bases and J lost 5 bases. From germline, CDR1 is MNHNS and CDR2 SASEGT. The CDR3 has 14 residues.

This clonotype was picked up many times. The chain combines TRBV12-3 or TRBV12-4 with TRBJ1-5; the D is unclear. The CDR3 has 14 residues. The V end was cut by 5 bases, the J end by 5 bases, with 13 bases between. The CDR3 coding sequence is TGTGCCAGCAGTGCCGGTGGGTACCATCAGCCCCAGCATTTT. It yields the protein CASSAGGYHQPQHF.

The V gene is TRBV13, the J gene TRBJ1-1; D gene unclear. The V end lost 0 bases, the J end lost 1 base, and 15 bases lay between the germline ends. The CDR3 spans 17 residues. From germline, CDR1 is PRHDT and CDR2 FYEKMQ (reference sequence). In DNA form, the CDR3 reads TGTGCCAGCAGCTTAGGCCTGGGGTGGGTTGCGAACACTGAAGCTTTCTTT. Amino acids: CASSLGLGWVANTEAFF. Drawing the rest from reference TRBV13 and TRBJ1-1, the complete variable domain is AAGVIQSPRHLIKEKRETATLKCYPIPRHDTVYWYQQGPGQDPQFLISFYEKMQSDKGSIPDRFSAQQFSDYHSELNMSSLELGDSALYFCASSLGLGWVANTEAFFGQGTRLTVV.

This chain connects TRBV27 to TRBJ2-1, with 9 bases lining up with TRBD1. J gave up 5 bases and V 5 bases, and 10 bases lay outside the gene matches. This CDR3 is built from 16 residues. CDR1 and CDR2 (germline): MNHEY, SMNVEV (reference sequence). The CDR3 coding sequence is TGTGCCAGCAGTCGATCGGGACAGGGTACGGACAATGAGCAGTTCTTC. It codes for CASSRSGQGTDNEQFF.

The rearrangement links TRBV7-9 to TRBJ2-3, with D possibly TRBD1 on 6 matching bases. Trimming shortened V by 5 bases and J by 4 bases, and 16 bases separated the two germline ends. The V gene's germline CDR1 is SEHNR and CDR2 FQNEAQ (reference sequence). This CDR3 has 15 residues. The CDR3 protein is CASSDPGTPPDTQYF. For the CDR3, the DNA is TGTGCCAGCAGCGACCCCGGGACACCCCCAGATACGCAGTATTTT.

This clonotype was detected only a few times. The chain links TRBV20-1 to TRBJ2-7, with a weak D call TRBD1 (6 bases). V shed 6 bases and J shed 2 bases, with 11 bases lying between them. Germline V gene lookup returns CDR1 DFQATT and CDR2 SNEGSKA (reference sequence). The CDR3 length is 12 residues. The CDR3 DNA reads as TGCAGTGCCTGGACAGAGGCCTACGAGCAGTACTTC. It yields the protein CSAWTEAYEQYF.

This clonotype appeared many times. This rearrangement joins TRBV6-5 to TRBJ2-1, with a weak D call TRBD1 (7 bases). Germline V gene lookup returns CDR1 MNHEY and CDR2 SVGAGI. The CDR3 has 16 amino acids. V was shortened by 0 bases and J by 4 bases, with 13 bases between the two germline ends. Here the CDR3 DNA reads TGTGCCAGCAGTTACTCCGCGGGGACAGTATACAATGAGCAGTTCTTC. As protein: CASSYSAGTVYNEQFF.

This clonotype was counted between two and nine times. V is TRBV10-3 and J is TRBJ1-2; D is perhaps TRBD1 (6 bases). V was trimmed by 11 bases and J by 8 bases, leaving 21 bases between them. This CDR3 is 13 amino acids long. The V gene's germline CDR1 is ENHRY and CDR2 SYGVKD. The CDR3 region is CASWGTGTQGYTF. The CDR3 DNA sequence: TGTGCCTCCTGGGGAACAGGGACCCAGGGCTACACCTTC.

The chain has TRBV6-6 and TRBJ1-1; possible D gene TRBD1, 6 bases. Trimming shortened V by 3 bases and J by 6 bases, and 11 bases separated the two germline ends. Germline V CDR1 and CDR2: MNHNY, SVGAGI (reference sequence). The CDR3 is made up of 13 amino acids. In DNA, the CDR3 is TGTGCCAGCAGTTATACAGGGAGCGCTGAAGCTTTCTTT. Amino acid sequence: CASSYTGSAEAFF.

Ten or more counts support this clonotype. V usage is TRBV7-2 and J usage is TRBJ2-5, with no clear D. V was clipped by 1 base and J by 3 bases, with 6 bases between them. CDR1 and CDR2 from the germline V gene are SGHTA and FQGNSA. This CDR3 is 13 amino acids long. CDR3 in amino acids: CASSLESEETQYF. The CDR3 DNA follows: TGTGCCAGCAGCTTAGAGTCCGAAGAGACCCAGTACTTC. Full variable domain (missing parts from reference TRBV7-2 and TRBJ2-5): GAGVSQSPSNKVTEKGKDVELRCDPISGHTALYWYRQSLGQGLEFLIYFQGNSAPDKSGLPSDRFSAERTGGSVSTLTIQRTQQEDSAVYLCASSLESEETQYFGPGTRLLVL.

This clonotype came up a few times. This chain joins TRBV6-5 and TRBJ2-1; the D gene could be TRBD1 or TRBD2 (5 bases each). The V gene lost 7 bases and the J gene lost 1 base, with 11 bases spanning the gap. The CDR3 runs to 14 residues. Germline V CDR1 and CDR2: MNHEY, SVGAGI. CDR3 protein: CASTPGRSYNEQFF. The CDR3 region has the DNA TGTGCCAGCACCCCGGGGCGATCCTACAATGAGCAGTTCTTC.

CDR3 in amino acids: CASSDTGETYEQYF. In DNA form, the CDR3 reads TGTGCCAGCAGTGATACGGGGGAGACCTACGAGCAGTACTTC. This chain connects TRBV25-1 to TRBJ2-7, with D perhaps matching TRBD2 (6 bases). In germline, CDR1 is MGHDK, CDR2 SYGVNS. The germline V and J ends were trimmed by 3 bases and 2 bases, with 11 bases remaining between them. This CDR3 comprises 14 residues.

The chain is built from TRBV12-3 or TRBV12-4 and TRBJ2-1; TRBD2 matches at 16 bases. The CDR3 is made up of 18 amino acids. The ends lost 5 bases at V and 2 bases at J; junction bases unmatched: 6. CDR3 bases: TGTGCCAGCAGTCCAGGGACTAGCGGGGGGGCCGCCTACAATGAGCAGTTCTTC. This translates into CASSPGTSGGAAYNEQFF.

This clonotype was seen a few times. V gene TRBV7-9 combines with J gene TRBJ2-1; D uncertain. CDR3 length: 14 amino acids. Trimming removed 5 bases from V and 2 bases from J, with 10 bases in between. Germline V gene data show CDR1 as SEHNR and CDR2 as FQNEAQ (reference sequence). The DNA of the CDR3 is TGTGCCAGCAGCCAAGACGGAACCTACAATGAGCAGTTCTTC. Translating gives CASSQDGTYNEQFF. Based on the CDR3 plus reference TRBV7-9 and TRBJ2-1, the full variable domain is DTGVSQNPRHKITKRGQNVTFRCDPISEHNRLYWYRQTLGQGPEFLTYFQNEAQLEKSRLLSDRFSAERPKGSFSTLEIQRTEQGDSAMYLCASSQDGTYNEQFFGPGTRLTVL.

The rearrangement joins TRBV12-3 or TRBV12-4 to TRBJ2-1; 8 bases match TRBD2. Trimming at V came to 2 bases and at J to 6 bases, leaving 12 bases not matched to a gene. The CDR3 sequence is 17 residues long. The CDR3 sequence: CASSLFLSGGGFNEQFF. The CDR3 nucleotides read TGTGCCAGCAGTTTATTCCTCTCGGGGGGGGGATTCAATGAGCAGTTCTTC.

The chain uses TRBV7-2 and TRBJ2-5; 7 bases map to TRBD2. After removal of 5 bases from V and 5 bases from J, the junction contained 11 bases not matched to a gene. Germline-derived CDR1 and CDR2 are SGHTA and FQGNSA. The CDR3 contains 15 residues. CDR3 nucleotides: TGTGCCAGCAGCGGTCGGGACTTCGGGAGGGAGACCCAGTACTTC. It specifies CASSGRDFGRETQYF. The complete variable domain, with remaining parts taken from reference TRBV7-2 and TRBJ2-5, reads GAGVSQSPSNKVTEKGKDVELRCDPISGHTALYWYRQSLGQGLEFLIYFQGNSAPDKSGLPSDRFSAERTGGSVSTLTIQRTQQEDSAVYLCASSGRDFGRETQYFGPGTRLLVL.